This T cell receptor beta chain stems from a study of CD8+ T cells in alopecia areata. For the study at large: Treated patients were given oral tofacitinib, which was dosed at 5 to 10 mg twice daily. Tofacitinib administration persisted for 6 to 18 months, succeeded by 6 months off drug.

RNA, once extracted, was reverse transcribed into cDNA for use as the sequencing template. Clones were sequenced by immunoSEQ multiplex PCR, and TCRdb holds only the in-frame ones, with some missing. This table has around 140,000 clones, approximately 87% appearing once. The CDR3 is made up of 15 amino acids. V gave up 2 bases and J gave up 8 bases, with 16 bases separating them. Germline lookup yields CDR1 SEHNR and CDR2 FQNEAQ (reference sequence). This clone has more than one count but fewer than ten. Sequenced material: CD8+ T cells sorted from blood, taken at week 0. This sequence originates from a human donor with alopecia areata. The chain uses TRBV7-9 and TRBJ2-1; D perhaps matches TRBD1 (7 bases). This chain's CDR3 is CASSLSFGGGDEQFF. The CDR3 bases are TGTGCCAGCAGCTTAAGTTTTGGAGGGGGCGATGAGCAGTTCTTC.